Listed below are T cell receptor beta chains from one sample, sequenced in a study of blood T cell repertoires in COVID-19. Measured with immunoSEQ multiplex PCR; TCRdb has only the in-frame clones, and not every one. This table holds around 240,000 clones, approximately 83% found once. Specimen: peripheral blood. Receptors originate from a woman aged 25 to 45 who had recovered from COVID-19. The CDR3 runs from the conserved cysteine through the conserved F or W. A D gene is named only where the DNA matches it firmly. Where a row states a size, it is once, few, many or the class of an expanded clone; other rows omit it.

clone size	V gene	D gene	J gene	CDR3 protein	CDR3 DNA
-	TRBV5-1	-	TRBJ1-3	CASSPWTGGNTIYF	TGCGCCAGCAGCCCCTGGACTGGGGGAAACACCATATATTTT
-	TRBV5-6	TRBD1	TRBJ2-5	CASSQQGSGETQYF	TGTGCCAGCAGCCAACAGGGGTCCGGCGAGACCCAGTACTTC
-	TRBV27	TRBD2	TRBJ2-7	CASSSLAGPAVREQYF	TGTGCCAGCAGTTCTTTAGCGGGTCCGGCCGTGAGGGAGCAGTACTTC
-	TRBV19	TRBD1	TRBJ2-7	CGRDRTYEQYF	TGTGGTAGGGACAGAACCTACGAGCAGTACTTC
-	TRBV30	-	TRBJ1-1	CAWSSGAEAFF	TGTGCCTGGAGCTCAGGGGCAGAAGCTTTCTTT
-	TRBV7-9	TRBD1	TRBJ1-2	CASSSDRGGYTF	TGTGCCAGCAGCTCTGACAGGGGCGGCTACACCTTC
few	TRBV30	-	TRBJ1-3	CAWSREGGWFPGNTIYF	TGTGCCTGGAGTAGGGAGGGGGGATGGTTCCCTGGAAACACCATATATTTT
-	TRBV19	-	TRBJ2-7	CASSNPLGEQYF	TGTGCCAGTAGTAACCCCCTCGGCGAGCAGTACTTC
once	TRBV10-3	TRBD1	TRBJ2-1	CAINKDRGDNEQFF	TGTGCCATCAACAAGGACAGGGGGGACAATGAGCAGTTCTTC
-	TRBV4-1	-	TRBJ1-2	CASSQVGYGYTF	TGCGCCAGCAGCCAAGTCGGCTATGGCTACACCTTC
-	TRBV5-1	-	TRBJ2-7	CASSLGHTSYEQYF	TGCGCCAGCAGCTTGGGACATACTTCCTACGAGCAGTACTTC
-	TRBV18	-	TRBJ1-1	CASSQGPNRKAFF	TGTGCCAGCTCACAGGGTCCGAACAGGAAAGCTTTCTTT
-	TRBV4-1	TRBD2	TRBJ2-3	CASSQGSSGRTDTQYF	TGCGCCAGCAGCCAAGGATCTAGCGGACGCACAGATACGCAGTATTTT
-	TRBV12-3/TRBV12-4	TRBD1	TRBJ1-5	CASTIGQGRPQHF	TGTGCCAGCACTATCGGACAGGGCCGGCCCCAGCATTTT
few	TRBV4-2	-	TRBJ2-1	CASSQDLFGALGAYNEQFF	TGTGCCAGCAGCCAAGATCTCTTTGGGGCTTTAGGGGCCTACAATGAGCAGTTCTTC
-	TRBV5-6	TRBD1	TRBJ1-2	CASSSDREGYGYTF	TGTGCCAGCAGCTCGGACAGGGAGGGGTATGGCTACACCTTC
-	TRBV29-1	TRBD1	TRBJ1-1	CSVTGWATEAFF	TGCAGCGTGACAGGGTGGGCCACTGAAGCTTTCTTT
-	TRBV7-9	TRBD1	TRBJ1-1	CASSSGQGLNTEAFF	TGTGCCAGCAGCTCCGGACAGGGATTGAACACTGAAGCTTTCTTT
-	TRBV5-4	TRBD1	TRBJ1-1	CASSLGAWTGMNTEAFF	TGTGCCAGCAGCTTGGGTGCCTGGACAGGCATGAACACTGAAGCTTTCTTT
-	TRBV29-1	TRBD2	TRBJ2-1	CSVGGGGPYNEQFF	TGCAGCGTTGGGGGCGGGGGGCCCTACAATGAGCAGTTCTTC
-	TRBV12-3/TRBV12-4	TRBD1	TRBJ1-5	CASRETGLQPQHF	TGTGCCAGCAGAGAGACAGGGCTTCAGCCCCAGCATTTT
-	TRBV3-1/TRBV3-2	-	TRBJ2-1	CASSQGTGPSSYNEQFF	TGTGCCAGCAGCCAAGGAACAGGACCGAGCTCCTACAATGAGCAGTTCTTC
-	TRBV19	-	TRBJ1-2	CASSIPGSEGYTF	TGTGCCAGTAGTATTCCAGGGTCGGAGGGCTACACCTTC
-	TRBV27	TRBD1	TRBJ1-2	CASSLWASGAGGKDGYTF	TGTGCCAGCAGTTTATGGGCCTCCGGGGCAGGGGGTAAGGATGGCTACACCTTC
-	TRBV9	-	TRBJ2-7	CASSIGQGGEQYF	TGTGCCAGCAGCATCGGGCAGGGTGGCGAGCAGTACTTC
-	TRBV2	-	TRBJ2-7	CASSDQGIPYEQYF	TGTGCCAGCAGTGATCAGGGGATCCCCTACGAGCAGTACTTC
-	TRBV9	TRBD1	TRBJ2-2	CASNPGTGYTGELFF	TGTGCCAGCAACCCCGGGACAGGGTACACCGGGGAGCTGTTTTTT
-	TRBV5-4	TRBD2	TRBJ2-1	CASSWELSGGATYNEQFF	TGTGCCAGCAGCTGGGAACTGAGCGGGGGGGCTACTTACAATGAGCAGTTCTTC
-	TRBV7-2	-	TRBJ2-3	CASSQQAGGLDDTQYF	TGTGCCAGCAGCCAGCAGGCCGGGGGGCTTGACGATACGCAGTATTTT
-	TRBV10-1	-	TRBJ1-2	CASSERVLNYGYTF	TGCGCCAGCAGTGAACGGGTCCTCAACTATGGCTACACCTTC
-	TRBV3-1/TRBV3-2	-	TRBJ2-7	CASSHERGGLYEQYF	TGTGCCAGCAGCCATGAACGGGGAGGACTCTACGAGCAGTACTTC
once	TRBV2	-	TRBJ2-7	CASRRDSYEQYF	TGTGCCAGCAGGCGGGACAGCTACGAGCAGTACTTC
-	TRBV13	TRBD1	TRBJ2-7	CASSLAAGQGRYEQYF	TGTGCCAGCAGCTTAGCTGCGGGACAGGGTCGCTACGAGCAGTACTTC
-	TRBV25-1	-	TRBJ2-2	CASSDSPGRVNTGELFF	TGTGCCAGCAGTGATTCCCCGGGCAGGGTAAACACCGGGGAGCTGTTTTTT
-	TRBV5-5	-	TRBJ2-7	CASSLAMEPTYEQYF	TGTGCCAGCAGCTTGGCCATGGAGCCGACCTACGAGCAGTACTTC
-	TRBV19	-	TRBJ1-1	CASSPGHLNRGTEAFF	TGTGCCAGTAGCCCGGGACACCTCAACCGGGGCACTGAAGCTTTCTTT
-	TRBV5-1	-	TRBJ2-2	CASSLQRLANTGELFF	TGCGCCAGCAGCTTGCAAAGACTAGCGAACACCGGGGAGCTGTTTTTT
-	TRBV6-5	-	TRBJ2-3	CAIGVEGNVDTQYF	TGTGCCATCGGAGTTGAGGGAAATGTGGATACGCAGTATTTT
few	TRBV5-4	-	TRBJ1-1	CASSFQRLNTEAFF	TGTGCCAGCAGCTTCCAACGGTTAAACACTGAAGCTTTCTTT
-	TRBV9	-	TRBJ2-6	CASSVRLTGSGANVLTF	TGTGCCAGCAGCGTCCGACTCACAGGATCTGGGGCCAACGTCCTGACTTTC
-	TRBV5-1	-	TRBJ2-7	CASSLGVTGPHTFYEQYF	TGCGCCAGCAGCTTGGGTGTGACAGGCCCCCACACATTCTACGAGCAGTACTTC
few	TRBV7-9	TRBD1	TRBJ2-5	CASSLVGQGRQETQYF	TGTGCCAGCAGCTTAGTTGGACAGGGGAGGCAAGAGACCCAGTACTTC
-	TRBV7-2	-	TRBJ1-5	CASSWSGDSNQPQHF	TGTGCCAGCAGCTGGTCAGGGGATAGCAATCAGCCCCAGCATTTT
-	TRBV6-2/TRBV6-3	TRBD2	TRBJ2-2	CASSYPTSGGAVYTGELFF	TGTGCCAGCAGTTACCCAACTAGCGGGGGGGCCGTATACACCGGGGAGCTGTTTTTT
-	TRBV5-1	-	TRBJ1-5	CASSLGGSQPQHF	TGCGCCAGCAGCTTGGGAGGGAGTCAGCCCCAGCATTTT
-	TRBV12-3/TRBV12-4	-	TRBJ2-7	CASRETGIYEQYF	TGTGCCAGCAGAGAAACAGGGATCTACGAGCAGTACTTC
-	TRBV9	TRBD1	TRBJ1-2	CASSVGDRVSGAYGYTF	TGTGCCAGCAGCGTAGGGGACAGGGTTTCGGGGGCCTATGGCTACACCTTC
-	TRBV7-6	-	TRBJ1-4	CASSLSGTNEKLFF	TGTGCCAGCAGCTTATCAGGGACTAATGAAAAACTGTTTTTT
-	TRBV7-8	TRBD1	TRBJ1-2	CASSERDSSGYTF	TGTGCCAGCAGCGAACGGGACAGTTCTGGCTACACCTTC
-	TRBV27	-	TRBJ1-5	CASSLNSGNQPQHF	TGTGCCAGCAGTTTAAATTCCGGGAATCAGCCCCAGCATTTT
-	TRBV19	-	TRBJ1-1	CASSHPDSFWVNTEAFF	TGTGCCAGTAGCCATCCGGACAGTTTTTGGGTGAACACTGAAGCTTTCTTT
-	TRBV6-5	-	TRBJ1-1	CASSYFGGGTEAFF	TGTGCCAGCAGTTACTTCGGCGGAGGGACTGAAGCTTTCTTT
-	TRBV7-2	-	TRBJ2-3	CASSGLDMPDTQYF	TGTGCCAGCAGCGGATTAGACATGCCAGATACGCAGTATTTT
-	TRBV27	TRBD1	TRBJ1-6	CASSPEPGQGNNSPLHF	TGTGCCAGCAGTCCGGAACCGGGACAGGGAAATAATTCACCCCTCCACTTT